These 8 T cell receptor beta chains were all obtained from the same sample, sequenced in a study of shared clonotypes between healthy human individuals. Generated by immunoSEQ multiplex PCR, the TCRdb table keeps only in-frame clones and is missing some. The data hold around 2.1 million clones, with 90% to 96% observed a single time. The source material was naive CD4+ T cells sorted from blood. Noted subset: CD45RA+ positively selected. These receptors all come from a man younger than 30 in good health.

The chain is built from TRBV18 and TRBJ2-1; D is possibly TRBD1 or TRBD2 (5 bases each). The V gene lost 5 bases and the J gene lost 11 bases, with 22 bases spanning the gap. This CDR3 is built from 15 residues. The germline V gene has CDR1 KGHSH and CDR2 LQKENI. CDR3 residues: CASSFQAPPGGQQFF. CDR3 DNA: TGTGCCAGCTCATTTCAGGCTCCCCCTGGGGGTCAGCAGTTCTTC.

V usage is TRBV10-3 and J usage is TRBJ1-2; D not resolved. Germline CDR1 is ENHRY and CDR2 is SYGVKD. This CDR3 contains 13 residues. Between the trimmed V and J ends, which lost 6 bases and 2 bases, there was a span of 10 bases. The CDR3 nucleotides are TGTGCCATCAGCCCCCAAGAGAACTATGGCTACACCTTC. Protein product: CAISPQENYGYTF.

This chain connects TRBV4-1 to TRBJ2-3, with no clear D. The ends were cut back, 0 bases at V and 3 bases at J, with 10 bases in the middle. The CDR3 spans 15 residues. The V gene's germline CDR1 is MGHRA and CDR2 YSYEKL. The CDR3 protein is CASSQDLGKTDTQYF. CDR3 nucleotides: TGCGCCAGCAGCCAAGATTTGGGAAAAACAGATACGCAGTATTTT.

On this clone itself: Within the sample, other DNA sequences also encode this same CDR3. The chain couples TRBV18 to TRBJ1-1, with unresolved D. The germline V gene encodes CDR1 KGHSH and CDR2 LQKENI. Trimming took 8 bases from V and 1 from J, leaving 2 bases between them. This CDR3 has 10 residues. CDR3 residues: CASRNTEAFF. For the CDR3, the DNA is TGTGCCAGCAGGAACACTGAAGCTTTCTTT.

This chain connects TRBV6-1 to TRBJ1-2, with 7 bases matching TRBD1. With V trimmed by 5 bases and J by 6 bases, 6 bases remained unmatched. CDR1 is MNHNS and CDR2 is SASEGT in the germline V gene. The CDR3 extends over 13 amino acids. CDR3 sequence (DNA): TGTGCCAGCAGTTCTCGGGACAGAGATGGCTACACCTTC. Translated, it gives CASSSRDRDGYTF.

The gene calls are TRBV28 and TRBJ1-5; 12 bases align to TRBD1. Looked up from germline, CDR1 is MDHEN and CDR2 is SYDVKM. The junction had 13 bases not matched to a gene; V was cut back by 10 bases and J by 6 bases. The CDR3 extends over 16 amino acids. DNA of the CDR3: TGTGCCACCTCCCCCCCCGGGACAGGGGGCTCTCAGCCCCAGCATTTT. Its protein is CATSPPGTGGSQPQHF.

The chain employs TRBV4-1 and TRBJ1-5; TRBD1 matches 8 bases. Trimming took 0 bases from V and 7 from J; bases not matched to a gene: 5. CDR3 length: 15 residues. CDR1 MGHRA and CDR2 YSYEKL come from the germline V gene. The CDR3 here is CASSQDVRGQQPQHF. In nucleotides, the CDR3 is TGCGCCAGCAGCCAAGACGTCAGGGGGCAACAGCCCCAGCATTTT.

The chain recombines TRBV4-1 with TRBJ1-1, with D maybe TRBD1 (5 bases). CDR1 and CDR2 (germline): MGHRA, YSYEKL. V shed 2 bases and J shed 6 bases, with 13 bases lying between them. The CDR3 runs to 14 residues. CDR3 bases: TGCGCCAGCAGCCAACCACAGGTTTCGGCTGAAGCTTTCTTT. This codes for CASSQPQVSAEAFF.